Shown below are 5 T cell receptor beta chains from a single sample sequenced in a study of a mutant IDH1 vaccine in newly diagnosed glioma. Sequenced by immunoSEQ multiplex PCR; TCRdb stores in-frame clones only, minus some. This table holds about 38,000 clones, approximately 78% found once. The time point: week 5, during vaccination. The investigators gave 300 ug of mutant IDH1 20-mer peptide in each vaccine dose, together with topical imiquimod. For these TCRs, the target antigens are not known. Source: PBMCs, taken from a glioma patient whose treatment included an IDH1 peptide vaccine. Every receptor here comes from a man between 35 and 55 years old with glioma.

The rearrangement joins TRBV7-6 to TRBJ1-3, with a weak D call TRBD1 (6 bases). Germline CDR1 reads SGHVS; CDR2 reads FNYEAQ. The CDR3 runs to 19 residues. V lost 5 bases and J lost 0, with 23 bases in between. CDR3 region: CASSPLSGGGPFSGNTIYF. Written as DNA, the CDR3 is TGTGCCAGCAGCCCACTATCTGGTGGGGGCCCCTTCTCTGGAAACACCATATATTTT.

The table lists this clone with a few counts. The chain joins TRBV5-1 to TRBJ1-2; weak D call: TRBD1 (6 bases). V gave up 1 base and J gave up 3 bases, with 7 bases separating them. Per the germline V gene, CDR1 is SGHRS and CDR2 is YFSETQ. This CDR3 spans 13 amino acids. The CDR3: CASSLRTDYGYTF. Here the CDR3 DNA reads TGCGCCAGCAGCTTGCGGACAGACTATGGCTACACCTTC.

This clone was counted only a few times. The chain combines TRBV25-1 with TRBJ2-6; D gene unclear. The CDR3 loop spans 14 amino acids. The germline V gene encodes CDR1 MGHDK and CDR2 SYGVNS. V was trimmed by 7 bases and J by 2 bases, leaving 9 bases between them. The CDR3 here is CASKSTTGANVLTF. The CDR3 DNA reads as TGTGCCAGCAAATCAACTACTGGGGCCAACGTCCTGACTTTC. Looking up the rest from reference TRBV25-1 and TRBJ2-6 gives the full variable domain: EADIYQTPRYLVIGTGKKITLECSQTMGHDKMYWYQQDPGMELHLIHYSYGVNSTEKGDLSSESTVSRIRTEHFPLTLESARPSHTSQYLCASKSTTGANVLTFGAGSRLTVL.

A remark on this clone: In the same sample, other DNA sequences code for this CDR3. This chain connects TRBV7-2 to TRBJ2-2, with TRBD2 matching over 14 bases. Trimming took 3 bases from V and 5 from J; bases not matched to a gene: 2. In germline, CDR1 is SGHTA, CDR2 FQGNSA. The CDR3 spans 16 residues. The CDR3 DNA reads as TGTGCCAGCAGCTTGGGACTAGCGGGGGTGACCGGGGAGCTGTTTTTT. Its protein product is CASSLGLAGVTGELFF.

There are a few counts of this clone. The rearrangement links TRBV2 to TRBJ1-5; 7 positions match TRBD1. The CDR3 has 15 residues. J lost 3 bases, V lost 5 bases, and 7 bases had no gene match. Germline V gene sequence: CDR1 SNHLY, CDR2 FYNNEI. The CDR3 nucleotides read TGTGCCAGCAGTCCCATGGGACAGCTCAATCAGCCCCAGCATTTT. It encodes CASSPMGQLNQPQHF.